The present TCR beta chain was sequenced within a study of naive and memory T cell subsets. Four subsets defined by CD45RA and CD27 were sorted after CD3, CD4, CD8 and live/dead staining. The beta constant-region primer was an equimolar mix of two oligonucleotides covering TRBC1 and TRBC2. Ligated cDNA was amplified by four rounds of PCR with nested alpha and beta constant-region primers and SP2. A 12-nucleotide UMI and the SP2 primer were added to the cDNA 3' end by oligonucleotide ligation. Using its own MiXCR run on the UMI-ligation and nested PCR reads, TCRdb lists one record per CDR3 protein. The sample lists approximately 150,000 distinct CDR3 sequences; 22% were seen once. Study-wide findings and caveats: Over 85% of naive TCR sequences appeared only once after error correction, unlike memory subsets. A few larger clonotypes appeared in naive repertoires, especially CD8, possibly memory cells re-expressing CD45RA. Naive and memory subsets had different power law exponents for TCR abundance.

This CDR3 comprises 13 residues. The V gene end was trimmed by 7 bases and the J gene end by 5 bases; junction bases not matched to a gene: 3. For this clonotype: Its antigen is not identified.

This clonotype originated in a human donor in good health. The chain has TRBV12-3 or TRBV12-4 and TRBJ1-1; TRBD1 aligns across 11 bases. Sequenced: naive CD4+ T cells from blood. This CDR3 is CASTGTGGTEAFF. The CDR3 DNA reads TGTGCCAGCACCGGGACAGGGGGAACTGAAGCTTTCTTT.